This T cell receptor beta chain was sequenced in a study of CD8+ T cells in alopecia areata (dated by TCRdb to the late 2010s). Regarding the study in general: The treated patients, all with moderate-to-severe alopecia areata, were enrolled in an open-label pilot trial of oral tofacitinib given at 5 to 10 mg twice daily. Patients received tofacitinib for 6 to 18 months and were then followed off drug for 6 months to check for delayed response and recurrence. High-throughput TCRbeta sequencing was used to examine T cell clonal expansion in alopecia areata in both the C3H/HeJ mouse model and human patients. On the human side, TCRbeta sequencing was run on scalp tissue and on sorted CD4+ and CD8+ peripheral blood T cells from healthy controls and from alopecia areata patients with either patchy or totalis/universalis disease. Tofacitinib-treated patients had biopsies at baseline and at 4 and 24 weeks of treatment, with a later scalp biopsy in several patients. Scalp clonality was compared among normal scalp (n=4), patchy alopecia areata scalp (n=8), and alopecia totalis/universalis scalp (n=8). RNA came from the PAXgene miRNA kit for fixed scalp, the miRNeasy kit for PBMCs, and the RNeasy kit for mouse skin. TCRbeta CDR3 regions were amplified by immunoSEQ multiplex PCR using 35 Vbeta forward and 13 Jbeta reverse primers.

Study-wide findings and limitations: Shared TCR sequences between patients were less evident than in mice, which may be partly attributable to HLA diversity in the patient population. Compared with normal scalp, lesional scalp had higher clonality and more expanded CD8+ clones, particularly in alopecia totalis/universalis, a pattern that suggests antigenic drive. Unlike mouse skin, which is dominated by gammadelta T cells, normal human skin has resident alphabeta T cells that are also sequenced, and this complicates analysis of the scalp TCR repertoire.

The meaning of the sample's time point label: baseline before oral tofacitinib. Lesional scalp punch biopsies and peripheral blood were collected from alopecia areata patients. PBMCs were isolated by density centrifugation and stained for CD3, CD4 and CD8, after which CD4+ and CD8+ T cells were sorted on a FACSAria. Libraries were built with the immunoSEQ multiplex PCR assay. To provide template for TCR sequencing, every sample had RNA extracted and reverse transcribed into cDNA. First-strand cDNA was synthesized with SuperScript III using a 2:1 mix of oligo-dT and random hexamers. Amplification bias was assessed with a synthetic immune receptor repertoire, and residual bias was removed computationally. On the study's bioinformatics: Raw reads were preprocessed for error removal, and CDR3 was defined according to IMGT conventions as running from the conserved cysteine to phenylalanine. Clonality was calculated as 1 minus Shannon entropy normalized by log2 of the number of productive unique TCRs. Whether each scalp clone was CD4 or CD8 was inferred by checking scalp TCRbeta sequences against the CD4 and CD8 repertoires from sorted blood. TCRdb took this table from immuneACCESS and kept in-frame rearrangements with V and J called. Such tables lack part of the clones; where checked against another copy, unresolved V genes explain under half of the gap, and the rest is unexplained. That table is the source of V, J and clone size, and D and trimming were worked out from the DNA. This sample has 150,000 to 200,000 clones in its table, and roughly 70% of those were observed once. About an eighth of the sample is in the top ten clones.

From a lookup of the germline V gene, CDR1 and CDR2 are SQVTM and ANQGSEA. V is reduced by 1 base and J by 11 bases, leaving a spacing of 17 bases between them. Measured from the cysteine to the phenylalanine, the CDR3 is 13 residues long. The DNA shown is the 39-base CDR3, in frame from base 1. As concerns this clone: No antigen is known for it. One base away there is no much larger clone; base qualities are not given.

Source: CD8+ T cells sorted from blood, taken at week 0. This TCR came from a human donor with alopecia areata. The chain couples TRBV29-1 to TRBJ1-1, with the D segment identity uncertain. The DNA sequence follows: TGCAGCGTTGAAGGAGATGCCCCTTTGACTGCTTTCTTT. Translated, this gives CSVEGDAPLTAFF.